What follows describes a single TCR beta chain. Its antigen remains unknown. The data were obtained in a study of cytomegalovirus exposure and HLA in healthy donors. Findings and caveats of the study: An ancestry cluster, one associated with Asian ancestry, reportedly showed fewer N-insertions than the approximately 700-donor mean in a later analysis. In a later analysis, about 17,000 TCR beta sequences were associated with HLA alleles at 0.05 false discovery rate. The study designated 150 or so TCR beta chains cytomegalovirus-associated. Near-uniform donor sequencing depth was presumed by presence/absence analyses.

CDR3 length equals 14 residues. V was trimmed by 7 bases and J by 0 bases, leaving 12 bases between them. Germline V CDR1 and CDR2: SGHTA, FQGNSA. In the PCR, 60 Vbeta and 13 Jbeta primers were used. Assay: immunoSEQ multiplex PCR; the TCRdb copy retains only in-frame clones and omits some. The sample consists of about 230,000 clones, around 80% of them appearing once. The clonotype was recovered from a boy younger than 18 in good health and CMV-seronegative. V is TRBV7-2 and J is TRBJ1-2, with D perhaps matching TRBD1 (5 bases). Sequencing was carried out using PBMCs. CDR3 loop: CASTSRGANYGYTF. The CDR3 region has the DNA TGTGCCAGCACCTCTCGGGGGGCTAACTATGGCTACACCTTC.